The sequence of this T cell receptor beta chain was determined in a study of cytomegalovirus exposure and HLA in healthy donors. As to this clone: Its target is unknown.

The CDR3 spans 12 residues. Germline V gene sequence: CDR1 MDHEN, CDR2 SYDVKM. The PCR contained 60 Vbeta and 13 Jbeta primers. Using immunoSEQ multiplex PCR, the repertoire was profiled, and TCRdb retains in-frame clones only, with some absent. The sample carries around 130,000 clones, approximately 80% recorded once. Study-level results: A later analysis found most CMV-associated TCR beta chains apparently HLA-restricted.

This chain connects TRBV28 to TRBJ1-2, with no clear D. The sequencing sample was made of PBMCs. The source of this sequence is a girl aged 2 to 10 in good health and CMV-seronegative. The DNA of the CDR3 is TGTGTAACAGCTCGCGCTAACTATGGCTACACCTTC. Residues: CVTARANYGYTF.